This T cell receptor (beta chain) was profiled in a study of technical replicates of blood from a handful of donors. The CDR3 loop spans 15 amino acids. With 3 bases removed from V and 2 bases from J, the gap between germline ends came to 14 bases. Germline V gives CDR1 MDHEN, CDR2 SYDVKM. Generated by immunoSEQ multiplex PCR, the TCRdb table keeps only in-frame clones and is missing some. The sample holds fewer than 90,000 clones, roughly 93% seen once. Sequenced material: T cells isolated from PBMCs. The clonotype was recovered from a human donor in good health. The chain combines TRBV28 with TRBJ2-7, with unresolved D. The CDR3 region is CASSFGLNTAYEQYF. CDR3 bases: TGTGCCAGCAGTTTCGGGTTAAATACCGCCTACGAGCAGTACTTC.